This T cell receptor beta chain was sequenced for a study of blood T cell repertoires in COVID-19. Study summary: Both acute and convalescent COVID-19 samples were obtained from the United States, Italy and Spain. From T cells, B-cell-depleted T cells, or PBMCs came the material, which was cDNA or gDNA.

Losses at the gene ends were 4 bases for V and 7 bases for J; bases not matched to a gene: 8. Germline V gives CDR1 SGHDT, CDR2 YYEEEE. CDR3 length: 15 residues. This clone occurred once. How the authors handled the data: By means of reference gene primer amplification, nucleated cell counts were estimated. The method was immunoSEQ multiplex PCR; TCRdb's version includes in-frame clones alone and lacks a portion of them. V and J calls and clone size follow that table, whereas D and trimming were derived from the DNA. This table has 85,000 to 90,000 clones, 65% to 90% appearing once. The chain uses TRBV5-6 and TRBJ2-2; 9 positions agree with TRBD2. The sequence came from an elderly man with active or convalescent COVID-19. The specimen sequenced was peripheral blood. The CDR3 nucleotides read TGTGCCAGCAGCGAGTGGGGACTAGCTGGCGGGGAGCTGTTTTTT. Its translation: CASSEWGLAGGELFF.